Presented here are 4 T cell receptor beta chains from one specimen sequenced in a study of T cells in Graves' hyperthyroidism and ophthalmopathy. Researchers amplified the TCR beta CDR3 regions from RNA transcripts. Carried out on the TCR CDR3, a first-round RT-PCR used the HTBI primer set. TCRdb re-called the multiplex PCR reads through MiXCR, storing one row per CDR3 protein. Counted here are hundreds of thousands of distinct CDR3 sequences, around 15% occurring once; the ten biggest clones make up more than 8.5%. Sequencing used blood. The receptors here all came from a woman under 30 with Graves' hyperthyroidism.

This chain uses TRBV30 with TRBJ2-3, with no clear D. CDR3 length: 11 residues. The germline gives CDR1 GTSNPN, CDR2 SVGIG (reference sequence). Trimming shortened V by 2 bases and J by 2 bases, and 2 bases separated the two germline ends. The CDR3 sequence: CAWSHTDTQYF. CDR3 in DNA: TGTGCCTGGAGTCACACAGATACGCAGTATTTT.

This clonotype was seen many times. The chain has TRBV6-2 or TRBV6-3 and TRBJ1-1; D uncertain. Per the germline V gene, CDR1 is MNHEY and CDR2 is SVGEGT. The CDR3 loop spans 15 amino acids. Deletions cut 4 bases from V and 4 bases from J, with 16 bases between. As DNA, the CDR3 is TGTGCCAGCAGTTCCGCCTCCGAGCGGCGCACTGAAGCTTTCTTT. This encodes CASSSASERRTEAFF.

The chain combines TRBV28 with TRBJ2-1; perhaps TRBD1 as D (6 bases). The V gene's germline CDR1 is MDHEN and CDR2 SYDVKM. The CDR3 spans 14 residues. V gave up 4 bases and J gave up 5 bases, with 12 bases separating them. For the CDR3, the DNA is TGTGCCAGCAGTTCGGACAGTATAAACAATGAGCAGTTCTTC. Amino acid sequence: CASSSDSINNEQFF.

V is TRBV19 and J is TRBJ2-1; D is undetermined. The CDR3 extends over 12 amino acids. Germline V CDR1 and CDR2: LNHDA, SQIVND (reference sequence). The germline V and J ends were trimmed by 6 bases and 6 bases, with 9 bases remaining between them. The CDR3 here is CASRSFPNEQFF. The CDR3 DNA follows: TGTGCCAGTAGATCCTTTCCCAATGAGCAGTTCTTC.